The subject of this entry is one TCR beta chain. This specimen comes from a study of T cells in women clearing cervical HPV infection. Study context: For cases, blood was sampled a median about 160 days after lesion detection, interquartile range about 90 to 200 days.

Genomic DNA, averaging approximately 1,200 ng per sample, yielded TCR beta CDR3 via immunoSEQ. Sequencing was performed with immunoSEQ multiplex PCR; in TCRdb, only in-frame clones are kept and a portion is missing. The sample features some 50,000 clones, with 0.98% in its top ten. All participants had a single incident cervical HPV16 infection, and prevalent HPV16 infections were excluded. MY09/MY11 PCR detected cervical HPV DNA; dot-blot assigned genotypes. The sequenced sample consisted of blood buffy coat. The sequence came from a woman aged 18 to 75 with a cervical HPV16 infection that either progressed to CIN3+ or cleared (not recorded which).

The part of the CDR3 DNA that was read is TGTGCCAGCAAAAGGACAGTTAACACCGGGGAG. Translation gives CASKRTVNTGE. The whole CDR3 protein reads CASKRTVNTGELFF. The J gene is TRBJ2-2, the V gene TRBV2; possible D gene TRBD1, 6 bases. The read gets to within 3 residues of the CDR3 end, and the germline J gene fills in the rest. CDR1 SNHLY and CDR2 FYNNEI come from the germline V gene. The CDR3 is 14 amino acids. Between the trimmed V and J ends, which lost 7 bases and 2 bases, there was a span of 11 bases.